This TCR beta chain was captured in a study of identifying expanded T cells in peripheral blood. General study results and limits: Approximately 2-week clone count variance significantly increased as total template count grew. Technical replicates showed around 1.1 changed clones; around 2 weeks 15 to 20; four weeks 19.

CDR1 is SGDLS and CDR2 is YYNGEE in the germline V gene. This CDR3 region has 14 residues. V shed 4 bases and J shed 8 bases, with 18 bases lying between them. During the collection period, no donor immune events like infections were recorded. This clone was recorded only once. Its antigen is as yet unknown. The method was immunoSEQ multiplex PCR; TCRdb's version includes in-frame clones alone and lacks a portion of them. The table has some 93,000 clones, 70% to 90% seen once. This sequence was found in a person between 18 and 69 years old in good health. The rearrangement uses TRBV9 and TRBJ1-1; D possibly corresponds to TRBD1 (6 bases). Source material: blood. Here the CDR3 reads CASSIDQGWGEAFF. In nucleotides, the CDR3 is TGTGCCAGCAGCATTGATCAGGGGTGGGGGGAAGCTTTCTTT.